One sample yielded the 25 T cell receptor beta chains listed below, sequenced in a study of early T cells in non-severe SARS-CoV-2 infection. In TCRdb, the 5' RACE reads were re-called with MiXCR into one record per CDR3 protein. The data hold about 45,000 distinct CDR3 sequences, with around a tenth observed a single time. The sequencing sample was made of whole blood. These receptors all come from an adult who was a healthcare worker with PCR-confirmed SARS-CoV-2 infection or an uninfected control (not recorded which).

This clonotype was observed at least ten times. This chain links TRBV6-6 with TRBJ2-6, with 10 bases matching TRBD1. V lost 7 bases to trimming and J lost 4 bases; unmatched junction nucleotides: 4. Germline-derived CDR1 and CDR2 are MNHNY and SVGAGI (reference sequence). This CDR3 contains 15 residues. The CDR3 here is CASTSTGGGANVLTF. The DNA for the CDR3 is TGTGCCAGCACCTCGACAGGGGGCGGGGCCAACGTCCTGACTTTC.

This clonotype was seen at least ten times. The rearrangement uses TRBV6-1 and TRBJ2-7; tentative D call: TRBD2 (6 bases). Germline CDR1 and CDR2: MNHNS and SASEGT. The CDR3 sequence is 15 residues long. V lost 1 base, J lost 2 bases, and 12 bases lay in between. CDR3 protein: CASSEGRGLTYEQYF. The DNA for the CDR3 is TGTGCCAGCAGTGAAGGGCGGGGACTCACCTACGAGCAGTACTTC.

In the case of this clonotype: This may arise from a read error, as a much more abundant clone is one base away. J is TRBJ2-2 and V is TRBV18; TRBD1 aligns across 11 bases. The CDR3 has 18 residues. Germline V gives CDR1 KGHSH, CDR2 LQKENI. CDR3: CVSSPLAGQGAGTGELFF. CDR3 coding DNA: TGTGTCAGCTCACCACTCGCCGGACAGGGGGCTGGCACCGGGGAGCTGTTTTTT.

Many counts were recorded for this clonotype. The CDR3 sequence is CASGTGYNEQFF. The DNA for the CDR3 is TGTGCCAGCGGGACAGGGTACAATGAGCAGTTCTTC. The rearrangement uses TRBV6-2 or TRBV6-3 and TRBJ2-1; TRBD1 matches at 9 bases. Germline V CDR1 and CDR2: MNHEY, SVGEGT. V dropped 8 bases and J dropped 4; count of bases not matched to a gene: 0. CDR3 length equals 12 residues.

This clonotype was counted a few times. The gene calls are TRBV14 and TRBJ2-3; D remains ambiguous. The CDR3 totals 13 residues. From germline, CDR1 is SGHDN and CDR2 FVKESK. V was pared by 4 bases and J by 2 bases, with 7 bases between. The CDR3 nucleotides are TGTGCCAGCAGCCGAGAATTCACAGATACGCAGTATTTT. Translated: CASSREFTDTQYF.

This clonotype occurred many times. The chain employs TRBV7-2 and TRBJ2-2; D is possibly TRBD1 (5 bases). This CDR3 has 15 amino acids. The ends were cut back, 0 bases at V and 4 bases at J, with 9 bases in the middle. CDR1 and CDR2 from the germline V gene are SGHTA and FQGNSA. The CDR3 region is CASSLAGAATGELFF. In DNA, the CDR3 is TGTGCCAGCAGCTTAGCAGGGGCGGCCACCGGGGAGCTGTTTTTT.

The V and J genes are TRBV7-2 and TRBJ2-1; no clear D gene. The germline V gene has CDR1 SGHTA and CDR2 FQGNSA. Trimming shortened V by 2 bases and J by 8 bases, and 4 bases separated the two germline ends. This CDR3 comprises 11 residues. CDR3 residues: CASSLSYEQFF. In DNA, the CDR3 is TGTGCCAGCAGCTTATCTTATGAGCAGTTCTTC.

This clonotype was seen many times. V is TRBV7-6 and J is TRBJ1-2; TRBD1 is a possible D gene (5 bases). The ends were cut back, 3 bases at V and 4 bases at J, with 18 bases in the middle. Germline V lookup: CDR1 SGHVS, CDR2 FNYEAQ. This CDR3 comprises 16 residues. Here the CDR3 DNA reads TGTGCCAGCAGCTTCGCGTCGGGGGGAATGGGCTATGGCTACACCTTC. It codes for CASSFASGGMGYGYTF.

This clonotype was picked up a small number of times. The chain carries TRBV20-1 and TRBJ1-2; D remains unclear. The CDR3 contains 15 residues. CDR1 and CDR2 (germline): DFQATT, SNEGSKA (reference sequence). With 0 bases removed from V and 0 bases from J, the gap between germline ends came to 11 bases. Here the CDR3 reads CSARDQATSNYGYTF. CDR3 bases: TGCAGTGCTAGAGATCAGGCGACGTCTAACTATGGCTACACCTTC.

This clonotype has just a few counts. The V and J genes are TRBV5-1 and TRBJ2-3, with a tentative D call TRBD2 (5 bases). The CDR3 is 16 residues long. Trimming took 4 bases from V and 2 from J, leaving 17 bases between them. Germline-derived CDR1 and CDR2 are SGHRS and YFSETQ. CDR3 DNA sequence: TGCGCCAGCAGCCCCGAGGGCAGTTTCTTCACAGATACGCAGTATTTT. Its protein is CASSPEGSFFTDTQYF.

Only one count was recorded for this clonotype. The chain couples TRBV25-1 to TRBJ1-2, with D maybe TRBD1 (5 bases). V shed 2 bases and J shed 2 bases, with 9 bases lying between them. This CDR3 contains 14 residues. Germline V gives CDR1 MGHDK, CDR2 SYGVNS. In DNA, the CDR3 is TGTGCCAGCAGTGAAAGGGGCCACAACTATGGCTACACCTTC. Translating gives CASSERGHNYGYTF.

This clonotype was picked up many times. The chain has TRBV27 and TRBJ2-2; 10 nucleotides align to TRBD2. With V trimmed by 4 bases and J by 0 bases, 2 bases remained unmatched. The germline CDR1 and CDR2 sequences are MNHEY and SMNVEV (reference sequence). This CDR3 contains 16 residues. The CDR3 protein is CASSSLAGSNTGELFF. The CDR3 nucleotides read TGTGCCAGCAGTTCACTAGCGGGATCGAACACCGGGGAGCTGTTTTTT.

In this sample, this clonotype turned up many times. The chain employs TRBV2 and TRBJ1-2, with D perhaps matching TRBD1 (5 bases). V shed 8 bases and J shed 4 bases, with 17 bases lying between them. Germline CDR1 reads SNHLY; CDR2 reads FYNNEI. The CDR3 contains 14 residues. The CDR3 sequence: CASAVGGSGYGYTF. CDR3 sequence (DNA): TGTGCCAGCGCAGTCGGGGGTAGCGGCTATGGCTACACCTTC.

This clonotype was observed many times. The genes are TRBV12-3 or TRBV12-4 and TRBJ2-1, with D maybe TRBD1 (6 bases). The CDR3 totals 16 residues. V was clipped by 5 bases and J by 8 bases, with 22 bases between them. The CDR3: CASSRPGTYEFHEQFF. The CDR3, as DNA: TGTGCCAGCAGTAGGCCCGGGACATATGAGTTCCATGAGCAGTTCTTC.

This clonotype showed up many times. The rearrangement joins TRBV19 to TRBJ2-2, with D perhaps matching TRBD1 (6 bases). The CDR3 spans 13 residues. The V gene lost 7 bases and the J gene lost 8 bases, with 14 bases spanning the gap. Germline assignment: CDR1 LNHDA and CDR2 SQIVND (reference sequence). The CDR3 bases are TGTGCCAGTACTACAGGGTGGCCGGGGGAGCTGTTTTTT. Residues: CASTTGWPGELFF.

This clonotype was detected ten times or more. The chain recombines TRBV2 with TRBJ2-7; D may match TRBD1 or TRBD2 (5 bases each). The CDR3 loop spans 13 amino acids. CDR1 is SNHLY, CDR2 FYNNEI, per germline. V lost 4 bases, J lost 5 bases, and 12 bases lay in between. As DNA, the CDR3 is TGTGCCAGCAGTGGGGACCGTCGGGACGAGCAGTACTTC. Residues: CASSGDRRDEQYF.

The table lists this clonotype with a few counts. As DNA, the CDR3 is TGTGCCAGCAGTCCATCTACTAGCGGGAGCGATAATGAGCAGTTCTTC. Protein: CASSPSTSGSDNEQFF. The chain carries TRBV12-3 or TRBV12-4 and TRBJ2-1; TRBD2 matches 11 bases. Germline trimming cut 5 bases from V and 7 bases from J; bases unmatched to any gene: 10. The CDR3 contains 16 residues.

This clonotype has only a few counts. The chain has TRBV16 and TRBJ1-4; 12 nucleotides line up with TRBD1. With 4 bases clipped from V and 17 bases from J, the junction kept 26 bases outside the gene matches. Germline assignment: CDR1 KGHSY and CDR2 FQNENV. The CDR3 sequence is 19 residues long. The CDR3 DNA reads as TGTGCCAGCAGCCCCCAACCGGGACAGGGGGCCGCGGCTAATGAAAAACGTTTTTTT. Translation gives CASSPQPGQGAAANEKRFF.

This clonotype was seen many times. The J gene is TRBJ2-2, the V gene TRBV4-1, with TRBD1 as a possible D gene (6 bases). The CDR3 has 17 amino acids. Germline lookup yields CDR1 MGHRA and CDR2 YSYEKL. Trimming took 5 bases from V and 1 from J, leaving 17 bases between them. CDR3 coding DNA: TGCGCCAGCAGCAACCACAGGGAGATGGGGAACACCGGGGAGCTGTTTTTT. Translated: CASSNHREMGNTGELFF.

This clonotype was counted a few times. The chain joins TRBV12-3 or TRBV12-4 to TRBJ1-4; 7 positions match TRBD1. J was trimmed by 17 bases and V by 6 bases; bases with no gene match: 15. The CDR3 spans 13 residues. CDR3 loop: CASSPTERDRRFF. Written as DNA, the CDR3 is TGTGCCAGCAGCCCGACCGAACGGGACAGACGCTTTTTT.

About this clonotype: A junction boundary mismatches the germline segment, possibly from a read error. The chain combines TRBV20-1 with TRBJ2-5, with 8 bases fitting TRBD1. The germline CDR1 and CDR2 sequences are DFQATT and SNEGSKA (reference sequence). The CDR3 runs 13 residues. This CDR3 reads CSAKGTGRETLYF. CDR3 bases: TGCAGTGCCAAGGGGACAGGTCGAGAGACCCTGTACTTC.

This clonotype was counted ten times or more. The CDR3, as DNA: TGTGCCAGCAGTCCGGGACCCGGAGCGGTCGAGCAGTACTTC. This sequence encodes CASSPGPGAVEQYF. The V and J genes are TRBV27 and TRBJ2-7; possibly TRBD1 or TRBD2 for D (5 bases each). CDR1 is MNHEY and CDR2 is SMNVEV in the germline V gene (reference sequence). V lost 5 bases to trimming and J lost 6 bases, with 17 bases between them. There are 14 residues in the CDR3.

This clonotype was recorded many times. The chain is built from TRBV7-2 and TRBJ1-1; the D gene is possibly TRBD1 (5 bases). There are 13 residues in the CDR3. Trimming shortened V by 1 base and J by 4 bases, and 7 bases separated the two germline ends. Germline CDR1 SGHTA, CDR2 FQGNSA. CDR3 region: CASSLETVTEAFF. CDR3 DNA: TGTGCCAGCAGCTTAGAGACAGTCACTGAAGCTTTCTTT.

The V gene is TRBV21-1, the J gene TRBJ2-7. TRBV21-1 is shown as a pseudogene. This CDR3 is 14 amino acids long. CDR3 sequence (DNA): TGTGCCAGCAACCCACTTCCGGTCCCCTACGAGCAGTACTTC. Encoded protein: CASNPLPVPYEQYF.

This clonotype was seen only a few times. V usage is TRBV9 and J usage is TRBJ1-3; D gene uncertain. Trimming removed 2 bases from V and 2 bases from J, with 8 bases in between. The germline CDR1 and CDR2 sequences are SGDLS and YYNGEE. The CDR3 is made up of 14 amino acids. The CDR3 region is CASSVEDTGNTIYF. DNA for the CDR3: TGTGCCAGCAGCGTGGAGGATACTGGAAACACCATATATTTT.